Below, 9 T cell receptor beta chains from the same sample are listed, as sequenced in a study of blood T cell repertoires in COVID-19 (dated by TCRdb to the early 2020s). The library was made by the immunoSEQ multiplex PCR assay. TCRdb took over this immuneACCESS table, retaining in-frame rearrangements with V and J assigned. Such tables are incomplete; in checked studies, under half of the missing clones stem from an unresolved V gene, and the remainder is unexplained. For this sample there are roughly 200,000 clones; approximately 91% appear just once. The biggest ten clones account for 1.5% to 2% of the sample. The sequenced sample was peripheral blood. The origin of the receptors is a man in his late teens or twenties with active or convalescent COVID-19.

The chain couples TRBV5-4 to TRBJ1-5; D gene uncertain. The V end lost 5 bases, the J end lost 6 bases, and 12 bases lay between the germline ends. The germline V gene encodes CDR1 SGHNT and CDR2 YYREEE (reference sequence). The CDR3 is made up of 13 amino acids. The CDR3 DNA reads TGTGCCAGCAGTCTCGGACTGGGTCAGCCCCAGCATTTT. This codes for CASSLGLGQPQHF.

For this clone: This sample includes further DNA sequences coding for the same CDR3. The chain joins TRBV30 to TRBJ1-2; maybe TRBD1 (5 bases). Trimming took off 0 bases at V and 4 bases at J, with 6 bases between the two ends. The CDR3 totals 12 residues. Germline V gives CDR1 GTSNPN, CDR2 SVGIG (reference sequence). The CDR3 reads CAWSVRGYGYTF. The CDR3 nucleotides are TGTGCCTGGAGTGTAAGGGGCTATGGCTACACCTTC.

CDR3 protein: CASSFSRGLTYGYTF. The CDR3 DNA reads as TGTGCCAGCAGCTTCTCCAGGGGGCTGACCTATGGCTACACCTTC. The chain carries TRBV5-4 and TRBJ1-2, with 8 bases matching TRBD1. This CDR3 is 15 amino acids long. CDR1 is SGHNT and CDR2 is YYREEE in the germline V gene (reference sequence). Trimming cost V 2 bases and J 4 bases; bases outside gene matches: 7.

J is TRBJ1-3 and V is TRBV19; D perhaps matches TRBD1 (5 bases). V lost 3 bases, J lost 1 base, and 10 bases lay in between. Looked up from germline, CDR1 is LNHDA and CDR2 is SQIVND (reference sequence). CDR3 length: 15 residues. DNA for the CDR3: TGTGCCAGTAGTATGCAAAGGGGATCTGGAAACACCATATATTTT. Its translation is CASSMQRGSGNTIYF. The whole variable domain, filled in from reference TRBV19 and TRBJ1-3, reads DGGITQSPKYLFRKEGQNVTLSCEQNLNHDAMYWYRQDPGQGLRLIYYSQIVNDFQKGDIAEGYSVSREKKESFPLTVTSAQKNPTAFYLCASSMQRGSGNTIYFGEGSWLTVV.

The chain is built from TRBV18 and TRBJ1-2; the match to TRBD1 covers 9 bases. V was clipped by 3 bases and J by 7 bases; unmatched bases: 6. Per the germline V gene, CDR1 is KGHSH and CDR2 is LQKENI. The CDR3 loop spans 14 amino acids. CDR3 nucleotides: TGTGCCAGCTCACCCGACCGGACAGGGGCTGGCTACACCTTC. Its protein product is CASSPDRTGAGYTF.

The chain recombines TRBV30 with TRBJ1-1, with a weak D call TRBD1 (6 bases). The CDR3 is made up of 17 amino acids. From germline, CDR1 is GTSNPN and CDR2 SVGIG (reference sequence). V shed 0 bases and J shed 0 bases, with 17 bases lying between them. This chain's CDR3 is CAWSVSSGDLMNTEAFF. The CDR3 nucleotides are TGTGCCTGGAGTGTCTCTTCAGGGGACCTCATGAACACTGAAGCTTTCTTT.

The V gene is TRBV5-1, the J gene TRBJ1-5, with a possible D match to TRBD1 (6 bases). The V gene's germline CDR1 is SGHRS and CDR2 YFSETQ. Between the trimmed V and J ends, which lost 7 bases and 5 bases, there was a span of 16 bases. The length of the CDR3 is 14 residues. The CDR3 nucleotides are TGCGCCAGCTCAACAGGGCTACGGGATCAGCCCCAGCATTTT. This codes for CASSTGLRDQPQHF.

This chain uses TRBV2 with TRBJ1-1; perhaps TRBD1 as D (6 bases). The CDR3 length is 13 residues. V was pared by 1 base and J by 11 bases, with 14 bases between. Germline V gene lookup returns CDR1 SNHLY and CDR2 FYNNEI. CDR3 bases: TGTGCCAGCAGTGAAGAAAGCAGGGGCACGGCTTTCTTT. Translation: CASSEESRGTAFF.

The chain is built from TRBV19 and TRBJ2-3; the D gene is possibly TRBD2 (5 bases). The CDR3 is made up of 11 amino acids. Trimming removed 8 bases at V and 4 bases at J, with 7 bases between. The germline CDR1 and CDR2 sequences are LNHDA and SQIVND (reference sequence). The CDR3 protein is CASQLADTQYF. The CDR3, as DNA: TGTGCCAGTCAACTAGCAGATACGCAGTATTTT.